The sequence of this TCR beta chain was determined in a study of shared clonotypes between healthy human individuals. Broader study findings: It was observed that roughly 5% of naive CD4 clonotypes were shared across a handful of donors.

Worth noting for this clone: Its antigen is unknown.

The CDR3 runs 12 residues. The germline CDR1 and CDR2 sequences are SQVTM and ANQGSEA. V lost 4 bases and J lost 3, with 7 bases in between. Researchers divided each subset's genomic DNA evenly across several immunoSEQ plates. The repertoire was sequenced with immunoSEQ multiplex PCR; TCRdb's copy has only in-frame clones and lacks some. The repertoire holds roughly 300,000 clones, with more than 60% as singletons. Sequenced: memory CD4+ T cells sorted from blood. Regarding subset: CD45RA-negative fraction. The sequence came from a man aged 30-40 years in good health. The chain employs TRBV29-1 and TRBJ1-5; D gene uncertain. CDR3 protein: CSVGAANQPQHF. In DNA form, the CDR3 reads TGCAGCGTTGGTGCAGCCAATCAGCCCCAGCATTTT.